This TCR beta chain stems from a study of PD-1 blockade in classical Hodgkin lymphoma (dated by TCRdb to the early 2020s). Background on the whole study: Nivolumab dosing was 3 mg/kg intravenously every 2 weeks, continuing until either disease progression or unacceptable toxicity. The study used TCR beta sequencing and CyTOF to define a peripheral blood immune signature of response to PD-1 blockade in classical Hodgkin lymphoma. On the study overall, not on this receptor specifically: Baseline TCR diversity was reported to be lower in newly diagnosed patients than in healthy donors, and even lower in relapsed/refractory patients. Among trial patients, those achieving complete response had baseline diversity similar to that of newly diagnosed patients, while diversity was significantly lower in partial responders and progressors. Patients starting nivolumab less than 1 year after ASCT had lower diversity and were excluded from later analyses to avoid confounding by immune reconstitution. Only a single clinical trial cohort was studied, and what caused the repertoire differences, possibly disease activity or prior therapy, remained undefined. By C4D1, a significant rise was seen in CD4+ TCR diversity but not in CD8+ TCR diversity (p=0.0027 vs p=0.16), and the rise was most apparent among complete responders (p=0.02).

As encoded in the germline V gene, CDR1 is MGHDK while CDR2 is SYGVNS. V lost 7 bases and J lost 4 bases; the stretch between them is 8 bases long. The CDR3 numbers 11 residues from cysteine through phenylalanine. Kept here is only the CDR3 DNA, which spans 33 bases and is read in frame from base 1. Genomic DNA was extracted with the Qiagen DNeasy kit from unsorted PBMCs and from negatively selected CD4+ and CD8+ fractions. Using primers that anneal to V and J segments, immunoSEQ multiplex PCR amplified the TCR beta CDR3 regions. Amplification bias was minimized using a synthetic immune receptor repertoire, and residual bias was removed computationally after sequencing. Processing in the source paper ran as follows. Repertoire diversity was quantified as the Shannon entropy index using custom Python scripts. The unsorted, CD4+ and CD8+ repertoires were each analyzed separately, with the exception of combined analyses, where CD4+ and CD8+ sequences were merged in silico. Clonal expansion was defined as a frequency increase of at least 2-fold after treatment compared with C1D1, and clones undetected at baseline were assigned a pseudocount of 0.5. Singleton clones were defined as clones with 0 or 1 copy at C1D1, and non-singleton clones were defined as clones with 2 or more copies. Clones expanded in unsorted samples were annotated as CD4+, CD8+ or unknown by matching protein sequences in sorted samples from the same patient. Diversity changes from C1D1 to C4D1 were tested in paired samples using Wilcoxon tests. The table comes from immuneACCESS by way of TCRdb, which keeps in-frame sequences with V and J called. Part of the clones is missing from these tables; in studies checked, under half for an unresolved V gene and the rest for unknown reasons. That table furnishes V, J and clone size, whereas the DNA furnished D and trimming. The sample has tens of thousands of clones on record, 85% to 90% of them singletons. Roughly 15% of the sample is in the top ten clones.

In the paper's terms, the time point label means: cycle 1 day 1 (C1D1), immediately before nivolumab initiation. Every trial patient had relapsed following autologous stem cell transplantation, and prior brentuximab vedotin exposure was what differed among cohorts A, B and C. The trial cohort comprised about 60 patients with relapsed/refractory classical Hodgkin lymphoma whose best overall responses were complete response, partial response or progressive disease. Single-agent nivolumab was administered to trial patients in the multi-cohort phase II CheckMate 205 trial. An independent review committee assessed best overall response by applying the 2007 International Working Group response criteria. Trial PBMCs were obtained immediately prior to nivolumab initiation (C1D1) and on therapy at cycle 2 day 1 and cycle 4 day 1. Peripheral blood was collected in 8 mL Vacutainer Cell Preparation Tubes, from which PBMCs were isolated by centrifugation and then cryopreserved.

Concerning this clone itself: Its antigen specificity is not known. Base-call qualities are not available, and no considerably larger clone is one nucleotide away.

The sequenced sample was peripheral blood mononuclear cells (PBMCs), obtained at baseline. Recombination connected TRBV25-1 to TRBJ2-7; the D segment could be TRBD1, given 5 matching bases. This TCR came from a human donor with classical Hodgkin lymphoma. The DNA reads TGTGCCAGCAAATCAGGGTACGAGCAGTACTTC. Its protein reads: CASKSGYEQYF.